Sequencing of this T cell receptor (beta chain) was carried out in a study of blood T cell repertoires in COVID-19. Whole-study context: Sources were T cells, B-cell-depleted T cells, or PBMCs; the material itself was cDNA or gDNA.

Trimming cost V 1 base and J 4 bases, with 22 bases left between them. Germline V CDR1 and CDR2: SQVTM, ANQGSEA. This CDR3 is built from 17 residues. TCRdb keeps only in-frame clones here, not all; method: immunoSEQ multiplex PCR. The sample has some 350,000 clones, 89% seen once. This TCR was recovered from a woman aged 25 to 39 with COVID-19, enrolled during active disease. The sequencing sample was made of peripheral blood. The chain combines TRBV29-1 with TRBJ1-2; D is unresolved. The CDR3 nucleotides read TGCAGCGTTGAAGTTCCCCTAGGACTTGGGAGTTCCTATGGCTACACCTTC. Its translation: CSVEVPLGLGSSYGYTF.